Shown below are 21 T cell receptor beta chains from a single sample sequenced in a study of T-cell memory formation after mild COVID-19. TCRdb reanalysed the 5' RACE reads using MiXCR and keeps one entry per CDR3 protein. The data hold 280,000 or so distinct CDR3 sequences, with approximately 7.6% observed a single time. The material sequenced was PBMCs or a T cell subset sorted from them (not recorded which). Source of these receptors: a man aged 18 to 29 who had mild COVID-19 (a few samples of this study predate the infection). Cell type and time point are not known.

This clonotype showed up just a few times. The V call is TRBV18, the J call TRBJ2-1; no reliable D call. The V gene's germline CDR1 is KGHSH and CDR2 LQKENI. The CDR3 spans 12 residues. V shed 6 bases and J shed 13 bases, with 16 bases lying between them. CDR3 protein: CASSPDQELQFF. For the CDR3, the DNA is TGTGCCAGCTCCCCGGACCAGGAACTCCAGTTCTTC.

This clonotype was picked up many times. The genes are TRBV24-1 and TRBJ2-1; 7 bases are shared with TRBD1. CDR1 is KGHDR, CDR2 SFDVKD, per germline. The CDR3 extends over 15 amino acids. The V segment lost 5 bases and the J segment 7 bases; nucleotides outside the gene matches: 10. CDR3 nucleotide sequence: TGTGCCACCAGTGGTCCGACAGGGTTGGGGAATGAGCAGTTCTTC. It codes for CATSGPTGLGNEQFF.

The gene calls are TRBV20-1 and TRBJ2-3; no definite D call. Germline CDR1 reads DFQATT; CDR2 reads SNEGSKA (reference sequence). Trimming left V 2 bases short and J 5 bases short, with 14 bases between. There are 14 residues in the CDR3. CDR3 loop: CSARLGRQEDTQYF. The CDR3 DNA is TGCAGTGCTAGATTGGGTAGGCAGGAAGATACGCAGTATTTT.

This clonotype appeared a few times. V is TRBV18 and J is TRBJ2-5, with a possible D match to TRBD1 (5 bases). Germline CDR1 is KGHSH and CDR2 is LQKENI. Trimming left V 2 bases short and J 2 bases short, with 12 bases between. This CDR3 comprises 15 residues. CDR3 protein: CASSPNRGIQETQYF. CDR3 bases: TGTGCCAGCTCACCAAATAGGGGAATACAAGAGACCCAGTACTTC.

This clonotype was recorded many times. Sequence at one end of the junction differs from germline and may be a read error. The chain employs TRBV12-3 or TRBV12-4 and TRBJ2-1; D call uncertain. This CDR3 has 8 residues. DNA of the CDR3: TGTGCCAGCAGTTTAGTAAATTTC. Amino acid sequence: CASSLVNF.

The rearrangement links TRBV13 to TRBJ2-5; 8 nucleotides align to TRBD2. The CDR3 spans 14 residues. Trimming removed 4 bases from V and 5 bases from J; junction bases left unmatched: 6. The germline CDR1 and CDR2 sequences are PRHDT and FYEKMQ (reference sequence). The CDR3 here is CASSSGTSGETQYF. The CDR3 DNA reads TGTGCCAGCAGCTCCGGGACTAGTGGGGAGACCCAGTACTTC.

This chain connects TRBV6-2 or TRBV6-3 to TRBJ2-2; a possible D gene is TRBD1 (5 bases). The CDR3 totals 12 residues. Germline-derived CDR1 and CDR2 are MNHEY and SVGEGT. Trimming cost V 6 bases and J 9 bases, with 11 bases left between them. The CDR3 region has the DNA TGTGCCAGCAGGACAGTACTGCGGGAGCTGTTTTTT. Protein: CASRTVLRELFF.

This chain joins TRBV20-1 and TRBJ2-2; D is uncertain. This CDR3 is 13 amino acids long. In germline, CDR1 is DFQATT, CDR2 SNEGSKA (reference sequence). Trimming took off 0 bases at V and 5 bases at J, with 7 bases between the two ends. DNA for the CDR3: TGCAGTGCTAGAGATGGGCTTACCGGGGAGCTGTTTTTT. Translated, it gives CSARDGLTGELFF.

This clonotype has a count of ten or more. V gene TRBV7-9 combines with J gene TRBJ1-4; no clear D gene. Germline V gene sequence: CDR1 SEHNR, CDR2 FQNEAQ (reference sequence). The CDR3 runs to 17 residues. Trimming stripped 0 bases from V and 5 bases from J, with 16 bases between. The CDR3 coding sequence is TGTGCCAGCAGCTTAGCGCTTGGACGGATTTCGAATGAAAAACTGTTTTTT. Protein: CASSLALGRISNEKLFF.

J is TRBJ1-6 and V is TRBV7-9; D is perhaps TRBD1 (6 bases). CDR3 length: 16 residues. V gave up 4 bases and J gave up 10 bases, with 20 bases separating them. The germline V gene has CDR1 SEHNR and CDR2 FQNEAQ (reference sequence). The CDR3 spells CASSSPPGAQDSPLHF. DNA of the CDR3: TGTGCCAGCAGCTCCCCCCCGGGGGCGCAGGACTCACCCCTCCACTTT.

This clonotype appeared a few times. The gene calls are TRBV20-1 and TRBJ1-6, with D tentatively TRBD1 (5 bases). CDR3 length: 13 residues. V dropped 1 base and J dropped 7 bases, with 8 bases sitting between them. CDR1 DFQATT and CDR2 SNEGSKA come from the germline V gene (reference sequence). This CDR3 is CSARGQLNSPLHF. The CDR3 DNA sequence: TGCAGTGCTAGAGGACAGCTAAATTCACCCCTCCACTTT.

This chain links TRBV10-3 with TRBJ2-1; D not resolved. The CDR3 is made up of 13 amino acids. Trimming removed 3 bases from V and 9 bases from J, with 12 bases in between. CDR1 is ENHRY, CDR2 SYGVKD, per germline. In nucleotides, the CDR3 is TGTGCCATCAGTGAATTCGTGGGAACTGAGCAGTTCTTC. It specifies CAISEFVGTEQFF.

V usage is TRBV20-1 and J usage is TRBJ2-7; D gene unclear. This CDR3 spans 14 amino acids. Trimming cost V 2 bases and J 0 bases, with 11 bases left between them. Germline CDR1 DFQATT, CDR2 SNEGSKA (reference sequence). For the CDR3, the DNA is TGCAGTGCTAGAATCCCGCACAGCTCCTACGAGCAGTACGTC. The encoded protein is CSARIPHSSYEQYV.

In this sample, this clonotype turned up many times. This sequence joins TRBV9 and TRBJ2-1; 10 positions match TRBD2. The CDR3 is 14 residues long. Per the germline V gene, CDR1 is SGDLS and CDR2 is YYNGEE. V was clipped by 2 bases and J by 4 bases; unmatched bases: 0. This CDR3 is CASSVSGGYNEQFF. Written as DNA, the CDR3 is TGTGCCAGCAGCGTTAGCGGGGGGTACAATGAGCAGTTCTTC.

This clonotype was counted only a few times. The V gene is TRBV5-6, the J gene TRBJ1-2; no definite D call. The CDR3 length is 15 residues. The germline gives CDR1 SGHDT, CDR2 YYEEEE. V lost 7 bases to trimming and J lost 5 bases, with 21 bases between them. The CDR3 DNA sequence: TGTGCCAGCTGGGCGTTAAGTGGATTCCCTTATGGCTACACCTTC. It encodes CASWALSGFPYGYTF.

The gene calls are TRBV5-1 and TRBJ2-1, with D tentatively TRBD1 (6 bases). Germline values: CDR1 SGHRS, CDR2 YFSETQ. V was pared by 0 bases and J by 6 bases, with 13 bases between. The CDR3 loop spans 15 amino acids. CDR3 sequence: CASSLGPRGANEQFF. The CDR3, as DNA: TGCGCCAGCAGCTTGGGTCCCAGGGGCGCCAATGAGCAGTTCTTC.

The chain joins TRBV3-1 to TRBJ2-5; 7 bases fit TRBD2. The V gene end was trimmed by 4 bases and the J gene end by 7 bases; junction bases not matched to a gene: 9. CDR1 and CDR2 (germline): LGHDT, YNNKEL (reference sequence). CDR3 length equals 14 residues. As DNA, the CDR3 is TGTGCCAGCAGCCTGGGAATTCGCGGGGGGACCCAGTACTTC. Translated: CASSLGIRGGTQYF.

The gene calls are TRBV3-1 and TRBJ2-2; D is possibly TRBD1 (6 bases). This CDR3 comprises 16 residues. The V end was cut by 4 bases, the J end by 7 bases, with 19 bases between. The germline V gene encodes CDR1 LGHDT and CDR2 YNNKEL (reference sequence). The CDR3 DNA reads TGTGCCAGCAGCCCGGAATTGGGACACCCCGGCGGGGAGCTGTTTTTT. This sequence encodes CASSPELGHPGGELFF.

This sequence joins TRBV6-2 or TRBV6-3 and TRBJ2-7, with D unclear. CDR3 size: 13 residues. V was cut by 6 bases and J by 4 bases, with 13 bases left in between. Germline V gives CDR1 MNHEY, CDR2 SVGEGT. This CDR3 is CASRDTNYYEQYV. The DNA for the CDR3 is TGTGCCAGCAGGGATACAAACTATTACGAGCAGTACGTC.

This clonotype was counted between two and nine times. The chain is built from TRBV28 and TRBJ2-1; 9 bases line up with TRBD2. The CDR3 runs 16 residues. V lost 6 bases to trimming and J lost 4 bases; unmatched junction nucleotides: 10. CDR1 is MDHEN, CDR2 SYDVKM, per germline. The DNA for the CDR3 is TGTGCCAGCAGCCTACTTGGAGCGGGGGGTTACAATGAGCAGTTCTTC. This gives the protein CASSLLGAGGYNEQFF.

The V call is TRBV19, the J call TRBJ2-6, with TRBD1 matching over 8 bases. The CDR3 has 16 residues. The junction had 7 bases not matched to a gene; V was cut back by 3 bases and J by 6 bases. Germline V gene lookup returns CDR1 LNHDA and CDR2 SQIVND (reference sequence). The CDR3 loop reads CASSIIRDRMANVLTF. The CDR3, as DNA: TGTGCCAGTAGTATTATCCGGGACAGGATGGCCAACGTCCTGACTTTC.